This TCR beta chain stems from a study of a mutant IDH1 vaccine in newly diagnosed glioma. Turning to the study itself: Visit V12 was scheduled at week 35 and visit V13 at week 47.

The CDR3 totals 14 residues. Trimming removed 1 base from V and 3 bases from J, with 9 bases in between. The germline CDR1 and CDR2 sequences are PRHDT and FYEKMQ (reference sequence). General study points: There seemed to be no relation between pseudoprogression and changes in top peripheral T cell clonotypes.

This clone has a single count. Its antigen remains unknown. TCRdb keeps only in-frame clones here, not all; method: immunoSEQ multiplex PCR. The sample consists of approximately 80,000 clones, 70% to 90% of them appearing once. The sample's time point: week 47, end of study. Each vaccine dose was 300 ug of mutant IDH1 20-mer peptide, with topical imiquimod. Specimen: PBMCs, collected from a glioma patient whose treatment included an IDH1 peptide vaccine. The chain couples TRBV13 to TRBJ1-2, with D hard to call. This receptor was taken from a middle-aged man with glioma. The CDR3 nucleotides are TGTGCCAGCAGCTTAGTATCGGAGGACTATGGCTACACCTTC. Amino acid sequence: CASSLVSEDYGYTF.